This TCR beta chain was recorded in a study of OX40 agonist ivuxolimab in advanced cancers. Study-level points and caveats: In the expanded peripheral T cells, antigen specificity was never determined. In the 0.1 to 3.0 mg/kg range, CD4+ and CD8+ blood T cells had expanded clonally by week 6.

Remarks on this clone: No antigen is known for it.

Sequencing was performed with immunoSEQ multiplex PCR; in TCRdb, only in-frame clones are kept and a portion is missing. The profile covers about 90,000 clones, with around 89% appearing a single time and just over 0.15% taken by the ten largest. The length of the CDR3 is 12 residues. The germline CDR1 and CDR2 sequences are GTSNPN and SVGIG (reference sequence). The sequenced sample was CD4+ or CD8+ T cells sorted from blood, obtained in a trial of the OX40 agonist ivuxolimab. The clonotype was recovered from an adult with an advanced solid tumor such as melanoma, head and neck, liver or kidney cancer. J is TRBJ2-1 and V is TRBV30, with D possibly TRBD2 on 6 matching bases. CDR3 sequence reads: CGGAYTVNEQFF. CDR3 sequence (DNA): TGTGGCGGGGCATACACGGTCAATGAGCAGTTCTTC.